Listed below are T cell receptor beta chains from one sample, sequenced in a study of Graves' ophthalmopathy and Graves' hyperthyroidism. TCRdb called the multiplex PCR reads again in MiXCR, with one record for every CDR3 protein. The sample contains about 640,000 distinct CDR3 sequences, more than 40% of which appear only once. The sample consisted of peripheral blood. The receptors stem from an adult man with Graves' ophthalmopathy. Both conserved end residues are part of each CDR3. The D gene is left open where the match is weak. Part of the rows lack a size; the others show once, few, many or a class for expanded clones.

V: TRBV5-1; J: TRBJ2-7; length: 15; D: NA; size: NA; DNA: TGCGCCAGCAGCTTGTCTGGGGGGTGGGGCCACGAGCAGTACTTC; CDR3: CASSLSGGWGHEQYF
V: TRBV25-1; J: TRBJ1-5; length: 13; D: NA; size: NA; DNA: TGTGCCAGCAGTGAATTCGGGGGGGATCTCCAGCATTTT; CDR3: CASSEFGGDLQHF
V: TRBV5-8; J: TRBJ1-5; length: 14; D: NA; size: many; DNA: TGTGCCAGCAGCTCGGGAGACAGGTATCAGCCCCAGCATTTT; CDR3: CASSSGDRYQPQHF
V: TRBV7-9; J: TRBJ2-5; length: 16; D: TRBD2; size: many; DNA: TGTGCCAGCAGCAATCCCGGGAGGGCCGGCCAAGAGACCCAGTACTTC; CDR3: CASSNPGRAGQETQYF
V: TRBV20-1; J: TRBJ2-2; length: 14; D: TRBD1; size: NA; DNA: TGCAGTGCCTCGACAGGGCCGTACACCGGGGAGCTGTTTTTT; CDR3: CSASTGPYTGELFF
V: TRBV29-1; J: TRBJ2-3; length: 12; D: NA; size: few; DNA: TGCAGCGTTGACACACGGGTGTTTAGGCAGTATTTT; CDR3: CSVDTRVFRQYF
V: TRBV10-3; J: TRBJ1-6; length: 16; D: NA; size: many; DNA: TGTGCCAGCAGTTACAGCGCAGGGACCTGGGATTCACCCCTCCACTTT; CDR3: CASSYSAGTWDSPLHF
V: TRBV9; J: TRBJ2-7; length: 14; D: TRBD1; size: few; DNA: TGTGCCAGCAGCCCCCAGGGGGCTTACAACGAGCAGTACTTC; CDR3: CASSPQGAYNEQYF
V: TRBV4-1; J: TRBJ1-6; length: 15; D: NA; size: few; DNA: TGCGCCAGCAACTCCCAGGGTGGGTTTAATTCACCCCTCCACTTT; CDR3: CASNSQGGFNSPLHF
V: TRBV9; J: TRBJ1-6; length: 14; D: NA; size: few; DNA: TGTGCCAGCAGTTTAGCCGCGTATAATTCACCCCTCCACTTT; CDR3: CASSLAAYNSPLHF
V: TRBV4-2; J: TRBJ1-5; length: 15; D: NA; size: many; DNA: TGTGCCAGCAGCCAAGGGGACGGGAGCAATCAGCCCCAGCATTTT; CDR3: CASSQGDGSNQPQHF
V: TRBV10-3; J: TRBJ1-2; length: 12; D: NA; size: NA; DNA: TGTGCCAGCGGGACGGAAGATCTGGCTTCGGACTTC; CDR3: CASGTEDLASDF
V: TRBV29-1; J: TRBJ1-1; length: 12; D: TRBD1; size: NA; DNA: TGCAGCATCAGACAGGGGCACACTGAAGCTTTCTTT; CDR3: CSIRQGHTEAFF